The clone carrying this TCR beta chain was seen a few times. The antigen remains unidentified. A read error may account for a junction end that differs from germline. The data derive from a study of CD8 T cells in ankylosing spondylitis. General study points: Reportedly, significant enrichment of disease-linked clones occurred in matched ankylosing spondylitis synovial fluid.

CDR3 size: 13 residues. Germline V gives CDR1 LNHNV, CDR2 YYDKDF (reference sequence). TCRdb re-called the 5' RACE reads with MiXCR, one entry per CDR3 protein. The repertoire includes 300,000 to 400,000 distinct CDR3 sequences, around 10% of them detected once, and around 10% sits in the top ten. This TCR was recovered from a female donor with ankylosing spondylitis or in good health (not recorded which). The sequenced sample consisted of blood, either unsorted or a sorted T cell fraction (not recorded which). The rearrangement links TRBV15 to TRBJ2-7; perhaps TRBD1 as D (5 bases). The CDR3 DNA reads TGTTCCACCCGCCCCGGAGAAGGGGACGAGCAGTACTTC. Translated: CSTRPGEGDEQYF.